Below are 14 T cell receptor beta chains sequenced from a single sample in a study of cytomegalovirus exposure and HLA in healthy donors. Amplification used 60 Vbeta primers and 13 Jbeta primers. Measured with immunoSEQ multiplex PCR; TCRdb has only the in-frame clones, and not every one. This table holds more than 100,000 clones, 65% to 85% found once. Sequencing used PBMCs. The receptors originated from a man between 45 and 60 years old in good health and CMV-seropositive.

This clone occurred a few times. The V call is TRBV25-1, the J call TRBJ2-5, with D hard to call. The germline V gene has CDR1 MGHDK and CDR2 SYGVNS. The CDR3 spans 15 residues. The V end was cut by 3 bases, the J end by 5 bases, with 16 bases between. CDR3: CASSDARKDLETQYF. Here the CDR3 DNA reads TGTGCCAGCAGTGATGCTAGAAAGGATTTGGAGACCCAGTACTTC.

This chain uses TRBV7-3 with TRBJ2-3; D possibly corresponds to TRBD1 (6 bases). Germline V gives CDR1 SGHTA, CDR2 FQGTGA. This CDR3 is built from 16 residues. Trimming cost V 5 bases and J 4 bases, with 19 bases left between them. CDR3 sequence: CASSPTFADRPDTQYF. In nucleotides, the CDR3 is TGTGCCAGCAGCCCAACCTTCGCGGACAGACCAGATACGCAGTATTTT.

The chain employs TRBV7-3 and TRBJ2-3; 7 bases are a match to TRBD1. The CDR3 totals 15 residues. Germline V gene data show CDR1 as SGHTA and CDR2 as FQGTGA. V dropped 4 bases and J dropped 4; count of bases not matched to a gene: 8. The CDR3 region has the DNA TGTGCCAGCAGCTCACACGGACAGGTTTCAGATACGCAGTATTTT. It is translated as CASSSHGQVSDTQYF.

The chain recombines TRBV7-2 with TRBJ2-1; D unclear. This CDR3 has 17 amino acids. The germline V gene has CDR1 SGHTA and CDR2 FQGNSA. Trimming pared 1 base from V and 0 bases from J, leaving 13 bases between. Here the CDR3 reads CASSLGFVASSYNEQFF. The CDR3 DNA is TGTGCCAGCAGCTTAGGGTTCGTGGCTAGCTCCTACAATGAGCAGTTCTTC.

This clone was counted only a few times. Written as DNA, the CDR3 is TGCGCCAGCAGCTTCCAGCCCGACAAAGTCTACGAGCAGTACTTC. Translating gives CASSFQPDKVYEQYF. J is TRBJ2-7 and V is TRBV5-1; no clear D gene. V lost 2 bases and J 3 bases, leaving 15 bases between the germline ends. The CDR3 is 15 amino acids. Germline CDR1 and CDR2: SGHRS and YFSETQ.

The chain carries TRBV25-1 and TRBJ1-4; D perhaps matches TRBD1 (5 bases). Germline V gene sequence: CDR1 MGHDK, CDR2 SYGVNS. The CDR3 is 15 amino acids. V lost 6 bases, J lost 4 bases, and 15 bases lay in between. CDR3 protein: CASSEGRRDNEKLFF. CDR3 DNA sequence: TGTGCCAGCAGCGAAGGGCGCAGGGATAATGAAAAACTGTTTTTT.

The chain carries TRBV4-3 and TRBJ1-4; 8 nucleotides agree with TRBD1. The J segment lost 8 bases and the V segment lost 5 bases, leaving 7 bases of the junction unmatched. The CDR3 length is 14 residues. Per the germline V gene, CDR1 is LGHNA and CDR2 is YSLEER. Here the CDR3 reads CASSVTGGGEKLFF. CDR3 coding DNA: TGCGCCAGCAGCGTTACAGGGGGAGGGGAAAAACTGTTTTTT.

V gene TRBV6-6 combines with J gene TRBJ2-7; 7 bases are a match to TRBD1. The germline V gene has CDR1 MNHNY and CDR2 SVGAGI (reference sequence). The V and J ends lost 6 bases and 2 bases, in that order; junction bases with no gene match: 10. The CDR3 sequence is 15 residues long. The CDR3 nucleotides read TGTGCCAGCAGACAGATACAGGGGATAACCTACGAGCAGTACTTC. Translating gives CASRQIQGITYEQYF.

About this clone: At the DNA level, this CDR3 is encoded by other sequences in the same sample as well. J is TRBJ2-7 and V is TRBV5-4; no definite D call. Trimming left V 0 bases short and J 0 bases short, with 7 bases between. Per the germline V gene, CDR1 is SGHNT and CDR2 is YYREEE (reference sequence). This CDR3 comprises 14 residues. CDR3 nucleotide sequence: TGTGCCAGCAGCTTGGGCCGGAGCTCCTACGAGCAGTACTTC. Its translation is CASSLGRSSYEQYF.

This clone showed up just once. The same CDR3 arises from other DNA sequences in this sample as well. The chain combines TRBV11-2 with TRBJ2-1; D is uncertain. The V end lost 5 bases, the J end lost 7 bases, and 9 bases lay between the germline ends. This CDR3 comprises 12 residues. Germline assignment: CDR1 SGHAT and CDR2 FQNNGV. CDR3 sequence: CASSHERNEQFF. In DNA, the CDR3 is TGTGCCAGCAGCCACGAGAGGAATGAGCAGTTCTTC.

The gene calls are TRBV7-3 and TRBJ2-1; 8 bases match TRBD2. Germline-derived CDR1 and CDR2 are SGHTA and FQGTGA. The ends lost 5 bases at V and 0 bases at J; junction bases unmatched: 6. CDR3 length equals 16 residues. The CDR3 DNA follows: TGTGCCAGCAGCGGAGATAGCGGGGACTCCTACAATGAGCAGTTCTTC. Its protein product is CASSGDSGDSYNEQFF.

The chain couples TRBV5-4 to TRBJ2-2; maybe TRBD1 (6 bases). The CDR3 is 15 amino acids. Trimming stripped 5 bases from V and 2 bases from J, with 13 bases between. In germline, CDR1 is SGHNT, CDR2 YYREEE (reference sequence). This chain's CDR3 is CASRAGTSNTGELFF. CDR3 nucleotide sequence: TGTGCCAGCAGAGCCGGGACATCCAACACCGGGGAGCTGTTTTTT.

This chain links TRBV5-6 with TRBJ2-6; maybe TRBD1 (5 bases). The CDR3 has 16 residues. Trimming removed 2 bases from V and 0 bases from J, with 9 bases in between. Per germline, CDR1 SGHDT and CDR2 YYEEEE. In DNA, the CDR3 is TGTGCCAGCAGCTTTCCGACAGCCTCTGGGGCCAACGTCCTGACTTTC. Translation: CASSFPTASGANVLTF.

The V and J genes are TRBV27 and TRBJ1-1; the match to TRBD1 covers 7 bases. V shed 4 bases, J shed 4 bases, and the junction held 15 bases outside the gene matches. The CDR3 sequence is 17 residues long. CDR1 MNHEY and CDR2 SMNVEV come from the germline V gene (reference sequence). CDR3 bases: TGTGCCAGCAGTTCCCTAAAAATCTCCCGACAGGGCACTGAAGCTTTCTTT. Amino acids: CASSSLKISRQGTEAFF.